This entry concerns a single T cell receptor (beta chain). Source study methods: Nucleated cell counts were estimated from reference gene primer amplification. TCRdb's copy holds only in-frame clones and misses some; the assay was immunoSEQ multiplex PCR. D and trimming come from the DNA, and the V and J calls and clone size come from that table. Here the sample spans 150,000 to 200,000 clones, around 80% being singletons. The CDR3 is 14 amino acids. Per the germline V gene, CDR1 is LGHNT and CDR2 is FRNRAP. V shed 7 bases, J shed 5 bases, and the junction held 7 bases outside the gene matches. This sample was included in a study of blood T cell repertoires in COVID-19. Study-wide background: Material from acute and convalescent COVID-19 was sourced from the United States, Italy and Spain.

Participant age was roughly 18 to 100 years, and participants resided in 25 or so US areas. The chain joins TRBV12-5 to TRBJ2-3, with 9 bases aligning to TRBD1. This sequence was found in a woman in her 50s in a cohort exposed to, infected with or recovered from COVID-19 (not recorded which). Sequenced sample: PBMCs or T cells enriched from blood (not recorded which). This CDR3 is CASVPQGAEDTQYF. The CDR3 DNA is TGTGCTAGTGTTCCACAGGGGGCTGAAGATACGCAGTATTTT.